The clone carrying this T cell receptor beta chain was seen repeatedly, ten times or more. This sample is part of a study of T cells after yellow fever vaccination. Germline CDR1 is MNHEY and CDR2 is SVGAGI. CDR3 length: 12 residues. The V end lost 6 bases, the J end lost 7 bases, and 13 bases lay between the germline ends. 5'RACE template switching added a universal primer site and UMIs to TCR cDNA. TCRdb passed the 5' RACE reads through MiXCR, listing each CDR3 protein once. The sample contains 250,000 to 300,000 distinct CDR3 sequences, about 5.2% of which appear only once. The gene calls are TRBV6-5 and TRBJ2-7, with unresolved D. The clonotype originates from a man aged 18 to 29 who received the YFV17D yellow fever vaccine. The sample was CD4+ T cells sorted from PBMCs, taken on the day of the yellow fever booster vaccination. CDR3: CASSQPGREQYV. The CDR3 DNA is TGTGCCAGCAGCCAGCCTGGGCGGGAGCAGTACGTC.